This TCR beta chain was identified during a study of OX40 agonist ivuxolimab in advanced cancers. For the study at large: The patients got ivuxolimab, which is an agonistic anti-OX40 (CD134) antibody. Around 40% of patients had received prior checkpoint inhibitor therapy. Study-level points and caveats: Near-lowest levels of clonal expansion characterized partial responders at 0.1-3.0 mg/kg.

TCRdb keeps only in-frame clones here, not all; method: immunoSEQ multiplex PCR. The sample consists of tens of thousands of clones, around 90% of them appearing once. CDR3 length: 16 residues. With 3 bases clipped from V and 4 bases from J, the junction kept 5 bases outside the gene matches. Germline lookup yields CDR1 ENHRY and CDR2 SYGVKD. Peripheral blood came from all dose cohorts at three timepoints. About this clone itself: Its antigen is currently unknown.

The TCR originated in an adult with an advanced solid tumor such as melanoma, head and neck, liver or kidney cancer. This chain connects TRBV10-3 to TRBJ2-5; TRBD2 matches 13 bases. The input for sequencing was CD4+ or CD8+ T cells sorted from blood, taken in a trial of the OX40 agonist ivuxolimab. This chain's CDR3 is CAISDQGTSGIETQYF. In DNA, the CDR3 is TGTGCCATCAGTGACCAGGGGACTAGCGGGATAGAGACCCAGTACTTC.